Listed here are 22 T cell receptor beta chains from one sample, sequenced in a study of blood T cell repertoires in COVID-19. Assay: immunoSEQ multiplex PCR; the TCRdb copy retains only in-frame clones and omits some. The sample records roughly 200,000 clones, around 84% being singletons. The sample comprised peripheral blood. These receptors were obtained from a middle-aged man with active or convalescent COVID-19.

The CDR3 loop is CSAKQGREQYF. The DNA for the CDR3 is TGCAGTGCAAAACAGGGGCGGGAGCAGTACTTC. This chain connects TRBV20-1 to TRBJ2-7, with 7 bases fitting TRBD1. This CDR3 is built from 11 residues. CDR1 and CDR2 (germline): DFQATT, SNEGSKA (reference sequence). V trimming: 6 bases; J trimming: 7 bases; junction bases outside the gene matches: 6.

This clone was counted a single time. The chain joins TRBV30 to TRBJ2-7; 7 nucleotides line up with TRBD2. The trim removed 2 bases at V and 0 bases at J, leaving 4 bases unmatched. There are 14 residues in the CDR3. Germline V gene data show CDR1 as GTSNPN and CDR2 as SVGIG (reference sequence). The CDR3 nucleotides read TGTGCCTGGAGTCCCCCGGGGGGCTCCTACGAGCAGTACTTC. It translates to CAWSPPGGSYEQYF.

The genes are TRBV15 and TRBJ1-2, with D uncertain. The CDR3 spans 16 residues. Germline V gene data show CDR1 as LNHNV and CDR2 as YYDKDF (reference sequence). Trimming removed 1 base from V and 1 base from J, with 13 bases in between. CDR3 nucleotides: TGTGCCACCAGCAGAGGGACTTCACGGCGTAACTATGGCTACACCTTC. It yields the protein CATSRGTSRRNYGYTF.

CDR3 protein: CASTPGGASSYNEQFF. CDR3 DNA sequence: TGTGCCAGCACCCCCGGGGGGGCGAGCTCCTACAATGAGCAGTTCTTC. The chain uses TRBV9 and TRBJ2-1, with 8 bases lining up with TRBD2. This CDR3 is 16 amino acids long. After removal of 6 bases from V and 0 bases from J, the junction contained 8 bases not matched to a gene. Per germline, CDR1 SGDLS and CDR2 YYNGEE.

The chain joins TRBV15 to TRBJ2-4, with 10 bases that match TRBD2. Germline V lookup: CDR1 LNHNV, CDR2 YYDKDF (reference sequence). V gave up 1 base and J gave up 6 bases; unmatched junction bases: 6. The CDR3 length is 16 residues. CDR3 DNA: TGTGCCACCAGCAGAGGAGCGGGGGGGCCTGGAAACATTCAGTACTTC. As protein: CATSRGAGGPGNIQYF. Based on the CDR3 plus reference TRBV15 and TRBJ2-4, the full variable domain is DAMVIQNPRYQVTQFGKPVTLSCSQTLNHNVMYWYQQKSSQAPKLLFHYYDKDFNNEADTPDNFQSRRPNTSFCFLDIRSPGLGDTAMYLCATSRGAGGPGNIQYFGAGTRLSVL.

The rearrangement joins TRBV29-1 to TRBJ1-4; tentatively, D is TRBD1 (5 bases). The germline V and J ends were trimmed by 4 bases and 5 bases, with 14 bases remaining between them. The CDR3 runs to 14 residues. Germline values: CDR1 SQVTM, CDR2 ANQGSEA. The chain's CDR3 is CSVAKGTGNEKLFF. The CDR3 DNA follows: TGCAGCGTTGCCAAAGGGACTGGAAATGAAAAACTGTTTTTT.

The count of this clone is one. The chain has TRBV12-5 and TRBJ2-7; the match to TRBD1 covers 7 bases. The CDR3 runs to 13 residues. Germline assignment: CDR1 LGHNT and CDR2 FRNRAP. Trimming took 4 bases from V and 3 from J; bases not matched to a gene: 3. This chain's CDR3 is CASGWGTVYEQYF. The CDR3 DNA reads TGTGCTAGTGGTTGGGGGACAGTCTACGAGCAGTACTTC.

The V gene is TRBV2, the J gene TRBJ1-4; D is ambiguous. V was clipped by 6 bases and J by 8 bases, with 10 bases between them. Looked up from germline, CDR1 is SNHLY and CDR2 is FYNNEI. The CDR3 has 12 amino acids. CDR3 bases: TGTGCCAGCAGGGTAGGAGGAGAAAAACTGTTTTTT. This encodes CASRVGGEKLFF.

The CDR3 loop reads CASSPDRVSTEAFF. In DNA form, the CDR3 reads TGTGCCAGCAGCCCGGACAGGGTTTCGACTGAAGCTTTCTTT. V gene TRBV28 combines with J gene TRBJ1-1; the match to TRBD1 covers 8 bases. V lost 6 bases, J lost 5 bases, and 8 bases stayed unmatched. This CDR3 has 14 residues. From germline, CDR1 is MDHEN and CDR2 SYDVKM.

This clone was observed once. J is TRBJ1-2 and V is TRBV4-3; D might be TRBD1 (5 bases). Trimming removed 5 bases at V and 8 bases at J, with 12 bases between. Per the germline V gene, CDR1 is LGHNA and CDR2 is YSLEER. The CDR3 runs 12 residues. The CDR3 spells CASSSGLEGYTF. The DNA for the CDR3 is TGCGCCAGCAGCTCAGGGTTAGAGGGCTACACCTTC.

The rearrangement uses TRBV27 and TRBJ2-7, with D possibly being TRBD1 (6 bases). Per the germline V gene, CDR1 is MNHEY and CDR2 is SMNVEV (reference sequence). CDR3 length equals 16 residues. Trimming left V 2 bases short and J 0 bases short, with 14 bases between. CDR3 coding DNA: TGTGCCAGCAGTTTAAAAGGACAGTTTTTCTCCTACGAGCAGTACTTC. It is translated as CASSLKGQFFSYEQYF.

The chain combines TRBV18 with TRBJ2-1; D may be TRBD1 (6 bases). V was trimmed by 3 bases and J by 1 base, leaving 13 bases between them. Germline CDR1 is KGHSH and CDR2 is LQKENI. This CDR3 has 16 amino acids. CDR3 in DNA: TGTGCCAGCTCACCCAACAGGGAGTGGTCCTACAATGAGCAGTTCTTC. This translates into CASSPNREWSYNEQFF.

This chain connects TRBV7-9 to TRBJ1-1; TRBD1 might be the D (5 bases). CDR3 length: 12 residues. The germline V and J ends were trimmed by 2 bases and 10 bases, with 11 bases remaining between them. Germline V lookup: CDR1 SEHNR, CDR2 FQNEAQ (reference sequence). The CDR3 here is CASSLTGEAAFF. The CDR3, as DNA: TGTGCCAGCAGCTTAACGGGGGAGGCAGCTTTCTTT.

This clone showed up just once. The rearrangement links TRBV14 to TRBJ2-3; 9 nucleotides align to TRBD2. This CDR3 spans 16 amino acids. V lost 0 bases to trimming and J lost 2 bases; unmatched junction nucleotides: 3. CDR1 and CDR2 (germline): SGHDN, FVKESK. CDR3 sequence reads: CASSQELAGPTDTQYF. The CDR3 DNA follows: TGTGCCAGCAGCCAAGAGCTAGCGGGGCCCACAGATACGCAGTATTTT.

The J gene is TRBJ2-1, the V gene TRBV2; D is perhaps TRBD2 (6 bases). Germline CDR1 SNHLY, CDR2 FYNNEI. V lost 3 bases and J 7 bases, leaving 19 bases between the germline ends. The CDR3 is 16 residues long. CDR3 DNA: TGTGCCAGCAGTGAGGTCCCTGGGGGACTCAGGAATGAGCAGTTCTTC. Encoded protein: CASSEVPGGLRNEQFF.

The chain employs TRBV7-2 and TRBJ1-4; perhaps TRBD1 as D (6 bases). The V gene's germline CDR1 is SGHTA and CDR2 FQGNSA. The CDR3 has 15 residues. Trimming took off 2 bases at V and 4 bases at J, with 11 bases between the two ends. The CDR3 DNA reads as TGTGCCAGCAGCTTACTGGGGGCCAGTAATGAAAAACTGTTTTTT. This sequence encodes CASSLLGASNEKLFF.

This rearrangement joins TRBV28 to TRBJ1-2; the match to TRBD1 covers 8 bases. The CDR3 extends over 15 amino acids. V shed 11 bases and J 8 bases; nucleotides not matched to a gene: 19. The germline V gene encodes CDR1 MDHEN and CDR2 SYDVKM. This CDR3 is CALQPGGVDVWGYTF. The CDR3 nucleotides read TGTGCCTTACAGCCAGGGGGCGTTGATGTCTGGGGCTACACCTTC.

The chain joins TRBV5-6 to TRBJ2-7; 8 positions match TRBD2. J lost 2 bases, V lost 3 bases, and 10 bases had no gene match. The CDR3 has 16 amino acids. CDR1 is SGHDT and CDR2 is YYEEEE in the germline V gene. CDR3 nucleotides: TGTGCCAGCAGCTATTATGGACTAGCAAATACCTACGAGCAGTACTTC. Its translation: CASSYYGLANTYEQYF.

CDR3 amino acids: CASSPLTGRETQYF. CDR3 DNA: TGTGCCAGCAGTCCTCTGACAGGGCGAGAGACCCAGTACTTC. The V and J genes are TRBV6-5 and TRBJ2-5; 7 bases are a match to TRBD1. Germline loops: CDR1 MNHEY, CDR2 SVGAGI. V trimming: 5 bases; J trimming: 4 bases; junction bases outside the gene matches: 7. The length of the CDR3 is 14 residues.

The chain links TRBV19 to TRBJ2-3; the D gene is possibly TRBD1 (6 bases). V was shortened by 9 bases and J by 5 bases, with 15 bases between the two germline ends. The V gene's germline CDR1 is LNHDA and CDR2 SQIVND (reference sequence). CDR3 length: 13 amino acids. Written as DNA, the CDR3 is TGTGCCAGCAAGGGGGACATTGGAGATACGCAGTATTTT. It translates to CASKGDIGDTQYF.

The chain recombines TRBV29-1 with TRBJ1-2; TRBD1 agrees at 8 bases. The CDR3 sequence is 13 residues long. V shed 3 bases, J shed 3 bases, and the junction held 3 bases outside the gene matches. CDR1 SQVTM and CDR2 ANQGSEA come from the germline V gene. CDR3: CSVEVQGDYGYTF. The CDR3 DNA is TGCAGCGTTGAGGTACAGGGGGACTATGGCTACACCTTC. The variable domain in full, completed from reference TRBV29-1 and TRBJ1-2, reads SAVISQKPSRDICQRGTSLTIQCQVDSQVTMMFWYRQQPGQSLTLIATANQGSEATYESGFVIDKFPISRPNLTFSTLTVSNMSPEDSSIYLCSVEVQGDYGYTFGSGTRLTVV.

V and J are TRBV28 and TRBJ1-5, with D unclear. CDR3 length equals 16 residues. CDR1 MDHEN and CDR2 SYDVKM come from the germline V gene. V lost 5 bases and J 10 bases, leaving 24 bases between the germline ends. The CDR3 DNA follows: TGTGCCAGCAGTCCGCCCTCGGGTCCTCAGAGTCCTCCCCAGCATTTT. Translated, it gives CASSPPSGPQSPPQHF.